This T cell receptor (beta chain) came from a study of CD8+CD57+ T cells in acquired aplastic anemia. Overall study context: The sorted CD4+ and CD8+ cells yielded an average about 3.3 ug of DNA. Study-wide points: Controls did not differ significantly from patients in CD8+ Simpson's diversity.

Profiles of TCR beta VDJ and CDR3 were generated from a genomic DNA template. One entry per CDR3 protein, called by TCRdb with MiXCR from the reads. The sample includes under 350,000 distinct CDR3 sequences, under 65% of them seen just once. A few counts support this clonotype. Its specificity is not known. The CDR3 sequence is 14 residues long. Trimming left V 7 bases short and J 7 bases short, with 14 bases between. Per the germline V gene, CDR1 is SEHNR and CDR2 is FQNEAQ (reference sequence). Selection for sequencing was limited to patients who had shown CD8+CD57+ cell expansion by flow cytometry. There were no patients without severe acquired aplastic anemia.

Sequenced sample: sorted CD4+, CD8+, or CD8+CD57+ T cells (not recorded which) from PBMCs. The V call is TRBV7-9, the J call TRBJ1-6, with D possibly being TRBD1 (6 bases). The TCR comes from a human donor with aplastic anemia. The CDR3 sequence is CASNSQGGNSPLHF. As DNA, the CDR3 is TGTGCCAGCAACTCACAGGGCGGCAATTCACCCCTCCACTTT.